These 27 T cell receptor beta chains were sequenced from one sample in a study of shared clonotypes between healthy human individuals. Sequencing was performed with immunoSEQ multiplex PCR; in TCRdb, only in-frame clones are kept and a portion is missing. The sample includes over 2 million clones, around 96% of them seen just once. As defined, naive CD8 cells were CD45RO-negative and positively selected for CCR7, with terminally differentiated effector memory CD45RA+ cells excluded. Material: naive CD8+ T cells sorted from blood. Receptors were obtained from a man aged 18 to 30 in good health.

The chain carries TRBV7-9 and TRBJ2-5; tentative D call: TRBD2 (5 bases). The CDR3 consists of 16 residues. CDR1 is SEHNR, CDR2 FQNEAQ, per germline (reference sequence). With 5 bases removed from V and 4 bases from J, the gap between germline ends came to 20 bases. CDR3 protein: CASSPSAVRGGETQYF. The CDR3 region has the DNA TGTGCCAGCAGCCCATCAGCGGTCCGCGGCGGAGAGACCCAGTACTTC. Together with reference TRBV7-9 and TRBJ2-5, the CDR3 gives the full variable domain: DTGVSQNPRHKITKRGQNVTFRCDPISEHNRLYWYRQTLGQGPEFLTYFQNEAQLEKSRLLSDRFSAERPKGSFSTLEIQRTEQGDSAMYLCASSPSAVRGGETQYFGPGTRLLVL.

The chain recombines TRBV28 with TRBJ2-7; D gene ambiguous. The CDR3 length is 14 residues. Trimming cost V 1 base and J 2 bases, with 9 bases left between them. The germline CDR1 and CDR2 sequences are MDHEN and SYDVKM. The CDR3 nucleotides read TGTGCCAGCAGTTTATACGCAGAGGCCTACGAGCAGTACTTC. Protein: CASSLYAEAYEQYF.

This chain joins TRBV4-1 and TRBJ2-1, with 11 bases that match TRBD2. Germline V gene data show CDR1 as MGHRA and CDR2 as YSYEKL. Losses at the gene ends were 1 base for V and 8 bases for J; bases not matched to a gene: 10. The CDR3 is 17 residues long. This chain's CDR3 is CASSQVSGGALRDEQFF. The CDR3 DNA reads as TGCGCCAGCAGCCAAGTTAGCGGGGGGGCCCTTAGGGATGAGCAGTTCTTC.

The chain uses TRBV7-6 and TRBJ1-1; no clear D. Trimming shortened V by 3 bases and J by 3 bases, and 8 bases separated the two germline ends. Per the germline V gene, CDR1 is SGHVS and CDR2 is FNYEAQ. The CDR3 has 13 amino acids. CDR3 loop: CASSLLHDTEAFF. Here the CDR3 DNA reads TGTGCCAGCAGCTTGTTGCATGACACTGAAGCTTTCTTT.

There are a few counts of this clone. As DNA, the CDR3 is TGTGCCAGTCGACAGGACTTGAACACTGAAGCTTTCTTT. This encodes CASRQDLNTEAFF. The J gene is TRBJ1-1, the V gene TRBV19; D possibly corresponds to TRBD1 (6 bases). CDR1 and CDR2 (germline): LNHDA, SQIVND (reference sequence). Deletions cut 8 bases from V and 0 bases from J, with 10 bases between. The CDR3 runs 13 residues.

A remark on this clone: The same CDR3 is also encoded by other DNA sequences in this sample. The rearrangement joins TRBV9 to TRBJ2-7; 11 bases are shared with TRBD2. Germline V gene lookup returns CDR1 SGDLS and CDR2 YYNGEE. The CDR3 is made up of 14 amino acids. The junction had 1 base not matched to a gene; V was cut back by 2 bases and J by 3 bases. In nucleotides, the CDR3 is TGTGCCAGCAGCGTTGGACTAGCGGGCTACGAGCAGTACTTC. It specifies CASSVGLAGYEQYF.

This chain joins TRBV10-1 and TRBJ2-5; TRBD2 might be the D (5 bases). Germline lookup yields CDR1 WNHNN and CDR2 SYGVQD (reference sequence). V was pared by 0 bases and J by 5 bases, with 10 bases between. The CDR3 is 14 amino acids. In DNA form, the CDR3 reads TGCGCCAGCAGTGAGTCGTCTAGCTTGGAGACCCAGTACTTC. Amino acid sequence: CASSESSSLETQYF.

The chain employs TRBV29-1 and TRBJ2-4; 10 nucleotides match TRBD1. Unmatched junction bases numbered 3, after V lost 7 bases and J lost 3 bases. The length of the CDR3 is 13 residues. The germline V gene has CDR1 SQVTM and CDR2 ANQGSEA. The CDR3, as DNA: TGCAGCGGCAGGACAGGGGGCAAAAACATTCAGTACTTC. This sequence encodes CSGRTGGKNIQYF.

The chain employs TRBV6-5 and TRBJ2-1, with 8 bases fitting TRBD2. The germline V gene has CDR1 MNHEY and CDR2 SVGAGI. V gave up 5 bases and J gave up 10 bases; unmatched junction bases: 10. The CDR3 is made up of 14 amino acids. CDR3 amino acids: CASSPSREGREQFF. CDR3 DNA: TGTGCCAGCAGTCCCAGCCGGGAGGGCAGAGAGCAGTTCTTC.

This chain joins TRBV6-6 and TRBJ1-3, with D perhaps TRBD1 (5 bases). The V gene lost 2 bases and the J gene lost 4 bases, with 9 bases spanning the gap. Germline-derived CDR1 and CDR2 are MNHNY and SVGAGI (reference sequence). The CDR3 length is 14 residues. The CDR3 DNA reads TGTGCCAGCAGTTACGGGACCGAAGGAAACACCATATATTTT. As protein: CASSYGTEGNTIYF.

The V gene is TRBV7-6, the J gene TRBJ2-5; 8 positions agree with TRBD1. The CDR3 sequence is 13 residues long. CDR1 SGHVS and CDR2 FNYEAQ come from the germline V gene. The V gene end was trimmed by 6 bases and the J gene end by 5 bases; junction bases not matched to a gene: 5. The CDR3, as DNA: TGTGCCAGCAGACGACAGGGGTGGGAGACCCAGTACTTC. This codes for CASRRQGWETQYF.

The chain carries TRBV5-1 and TRBJ1-1; perhaps TRBD1 as D (6 bases). This CDR3 comprises 14 residues. Germline V gene data show CDR1 as SGHRS and CDR2 as YFSETQ. V lost 4 bases to trimming and J lost 2 bases, with 12 bases between them. CDR3 DNA: TGCGCCAGCAGCGCGGGGGGGCTCAACACTGAAGCTTTCTTT. Amino acid sequence: CASSAGGLNTEAFF.

The V and J genes are TRBV11-2 and TRBJ1-1; D unclear. The V and J ends lost 0 bases and 5 bases respectively, with 4 bases between them. This CDR3 region has 12 residues. Germline loops: CDR1 SGHAT, CDR2 FQNNGV. Here the CDR3 reads CASSLEATEAFF. CDR3 in DNA: TGTGCCAGCAGCTTAGAGGCGACTGAAGCTTTCTTT.

This clone was seen more than once but under ten times. The V gene is TRBV7-9, the J gene TRBJ1-1; 9 nucleotides agree with TRBD1. Germline lookup yields CDR1 SEHNR and CDR2 FQNEAQ (reference sequence). CDR3 length equals 15 residues. V trimming: 4 bases; J trimming: 3 bases; junction bases outside the gene matches: 6. CDR3 sequence reads: CASSWWTGVHTEAFF. The CDR3 region has the DNA TGTGCCAGCAGCTGGTGGACAGGGGTGCACACTGAAGCTTTCTTT.

The rearrangement links TRBV5-6 to TRBJ1-4, with D unclear. The CDR3 length is 14 residues. Per germline, CDR1 SGHDT and CDR2 YYEEEE. Trimming took off 1 base at V and 6 bases at J, with 10 bases between the two ends. DNA of the CDR3: TGTGCCAGCAGCTTGACGGGGTGGGATGAAAAACTGTTTTTT. Amino acid sequence: CASSLTGWDEKLFF.

The CDR3 here is CASSLAVTSYEQYF. CDR3 sequence (DNA): TGTGCCAGCAGCTTAGCGGTGACGTCCTACGAGCAGTACTTC. The chain uses TRBV5-6 and TRBJ2-7; the D gene is possibly TRBD2 (5 bases). This CDR3 contains 14 residues. The V end lost 2 bases, the J end lost 1 base, and 10 bases lay between the germline ends. CDR1 and CDR2 from the germline V gene are SGHDT and YYEEEE.

V usage is TRBV13 and J usage is TRBJ2-5; 7 bases fit TRBD1. Trimming at V came to 5 bases and at J to 13 bases, leaving 16 bases not matched to a gene. CDR1 PRHDT and CDR2 FYEKMQ come from the germline V gene (reference sequence). The CDR3 runs to 14 residues. CDR3 in DNA: TGTGCCAGCAGCCTTACAGTCGACCCAGGGGGACCGTACTTC. Amino acids: CASSLTVDPGGPYF.

The chain uses TRBV13 and TRBJ2-5; D possibly corresponds to TRBD1 (5 bases). Per germline, CDR1 PRHDT and CDR2 FYEKMQ (reference sequence). The V and J ends lost 0 bases and 1 base respectively, with 6 bases between them. This CDR3 has 14 residues. The chain's CDR3 is CASSLGTVQETQYF. The DNA of the CDR3 is TGTGCCAGCAGCTTAGGGACAGTCCAAGAGACCCAGTACTTC.

The J gene is TRBJ2-1, the V gene TRBV6-1; weak D call: TRBD2 (5 bases). Trimming removed 8 bases at V and 0 bases at J, with 14 bases between. The CDR3 loop spans 15 amino acids. Germline V gives CDR1 MNHNS, CDR2 SASEGT. The CDR3 spells CASPRGQSSYNEQFF. Here the CDR3 DNA reads TGTGCCAGCCCGAGAGGGCAGAGCTCCTACAATGAGCAGTTCTTC.

V and J are TRBV7-8 and TRBJ2-7, with D possibly matching TRBD1 (6 bases). The CDR3 length is 16 residues. The V end was cut by 2 bases, the J end by 0 bases, with 14 bases between. Germline CDR1 is SGHVS and CDR2 is FQNEAQ. This CDR3 is CASSLSAGTSSYEQYF. The CDR3, as DNA: TGTGCCAGCAGCTTAAGCGCCGGGACAAGCTCCTACGAGCAGTACTTC.

This rearrangement joins TRBV4-2 to TRBJ2-2, with unresolved D. There are 16 residues in the CDR3. Trimming took 1 base from V and 0 from J, leaving 9 bases between them. The germline gives CDR1 LGHNA, CDR2 YNFKEQ. The CDR3: CASSQASNSNTGELFF. Here the CDR3 DNA reads TGTGCCAGCAGCCAAGCCAGTAATTCGAACACCGGGGAGCTGTTTTTT.

Regarding this clone: The same CDR3 is also encoded by other DNA sequences in this sample. V is TRBV6-1 and J is TRBJ1-2; D is unresolved. The germline V gene has CDR1 MNHNS and CDR2 SASEGT. V lost 1 base to trimming and J lost 4 bases, with 7 bases between them. The CDR3 is 13 amino acids. The CDR3 nucleotides are TGTGCCAGCAGTGAAGGGCCGGGCTATGGCTACACCTTC. It translates to CASSEGPGYGYTF.

The chain is built from TRBV9 and TRBJ2-7, with 7 nucleotides matching TRBD2. The CDR3 spans 16 residues. Germline values: CDR1 SGDLS, CDR2 YYNGEE. After removal of 4 bases from V and 2 bases from J, the junction contained 12 bases not matched to a gene. In DNA form, the CDR3 reads TGTGCCAGCAGCCCCTCTTCCGGGACTATTACCTACGAGCAGTACTTC. Its translation is CASSPSSGTITYEQYF.

The rearrangement joins TRBV27 to TRBJ2-3; 10 nucleotides agree with TRBD2. The V gene's germline CDR1 is MNHEY and CDR2 SMNVEV (reference sequence). The CDR3 has 16 amino acids. V lost 3 bases to trimming and J lost 2 bases; unmatched junction nucleotides: 5. DNA for the CDR3: TGTGCCAGCAGTTTCATTAGCGGGGGGCCCACAGATACGCAGTATTTT. This gives the protein CASSFISGGPTDTQYF.

As for this clone: This specimen includes other DNA sequences encoding the same CDR3. The rearrangement uses TRBV12-5 and TRBJ2-5; 7 bases are shared with TRBD1. V shed 1 base, J shed 5 bases, and the junction held 7 bases outside the gene matches. Germline loops: CDR1 LGHNT, CDR2 FRNRAP. The CDR3 has 15 residues. This chain's CDR3 is CASGLGQGGQETQYF. The CDR3 DNA reads TGTGCTAGTGGTTTGGGACAGGGTGGCCAGGAGACCCAGTACTTC.

V gene TRBV4-1 combines with J gene TRBJ1-4, with 9 bases matching TRBD1. Germline V lookup: CDR1 MGHRA, CDR2 YSYEKL. V gave up 0 bases and J gave up 5 bases; unmatched junction bases: 7. This CDR3 has 17 amino acids. The CDR3, as DNA: TGCGCCAGCAGCCAAGACAGCCTCGGGACAGGGAATGAAAAACTGTTTTTT. Residues: CASSQDSLGTGNEKLFF.

This clone was seen only once. The chain uses TRBV10-2 and TRBJ2-5; 10 nucleotides agree with TRBD1. The CDR3 sequence is 14 residues long. The germline gives CDR1 WSHSY, CDR2 SAAADI. The junction had 4 bases not matched to a gene; V was cut back by 2 bases and J by 7 bases. In nucleotides, the CDR3 is TGCGCCAGCAGTGAGGACAGGGGGCTAGGGACCCAGTACTTC. It codes for CASSEDRGLGTQYF.